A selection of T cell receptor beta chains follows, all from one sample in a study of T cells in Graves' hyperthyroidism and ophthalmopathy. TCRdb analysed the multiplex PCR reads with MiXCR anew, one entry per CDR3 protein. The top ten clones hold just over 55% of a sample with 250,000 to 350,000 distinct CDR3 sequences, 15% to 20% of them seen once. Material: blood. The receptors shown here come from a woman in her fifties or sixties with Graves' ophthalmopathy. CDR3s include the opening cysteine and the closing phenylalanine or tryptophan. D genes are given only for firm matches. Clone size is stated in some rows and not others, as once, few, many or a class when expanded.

TGTGCCAGCAGTGACCAGACAGTCGCAGATACGCAGTATTTT	CASSDQTVADTQYF	few	TRBV6-4	TRBJ2-3	14	-
TGTGCCAGCAGCTTAGGGGGAGGCAGGGACGAGCAGTACTTC	CASSLGGGRDEQYF	-	TRBV7-6	TRBJ2-7	14	-
TGTGCCAGCAGCACGGGACAGGGAGCCTACAATGAGCAGTTTTTC	CASSTGQGAYNEQFF	-	TRBV5-4	TRBJ2-1	15	TRBD1
TGTGCCAGCAGTTTTCGTCATCAGGGGCGTTATGGCTACACCTTC	CASSFRHQGRYGYTF	few	TRBV27	TRBJ1-2	15	-
TGTGCCATCACCTATGTTCCGGGAGGGGAGCTGTTTTTT	CAITYVPGGELFF	-	TRBV10-3	TRBJ2-2	13	-
TGTGCCAGCAGCCCCGGACTCCACTCTGGAAACACCATATATTTT	CASSPGLHSGNTIYF	-	TRBV3-1	TRBJ1-3	15	-
TGTGCCAGCAGTTACTCCTCCACTGACAGGGGATTTGAAAAACTGTTTTTT	CASSYSSTDRGFEKLFF	many	TRBV6-1	TRBJ1-4	17	TRBD1
TGTGCCAGCAGATTAGCGGTAGGGAGAGGTAATCAGCCCCAGCATTTT	CASRLAVGRGNQPQHF	-	TRBV7-2	TRBJ1-5	16	-
TGTGCCAGTAGTATAGGTTACAGGGGAGAGACCCAGTACTTC	CASSIGYRGETQYF	-	TRBV7-2	TRBJ2-5	14	TRBD1
TGTGCCAGCAGCTCTATAAAGGGGTATAGCAATCAGCCCCAGCATTTT	CASSSIKGYSNQPQHF	few	TRBV11-2	TRBJ1-5	16	-
TGTGCCAGCTTGGACAATCTCTACGAGCAGTACTTC	CASLDNLYEQYF	many	TRBV6-1	TRBJ2-7	12	-
TGTGCCAGCAGCCCTGGGGGGTCGAATACGCAGTATTTT	CASSPGGSNTQYF	many	TRBV7-9	TRBJ2-3	13	-
TGCGCCAGCAGCTCCACCCCAGAGAACGAGCAGTACTTC	CASSSTPENEQYF	many	TRBV5-1	TRBJ2-7	13	-
TGCGCCAGCAGCTTGGGTTCTAACACAGATACGCAGTATTTT	CASSLGSNTDTQYF	many	TRBV5-1	TRBJ2-3	14	-
TGTGCCAGCAGCTCCCCCTGGGACTCACCCTACGAGCAGTACTTC	CASSSPWDSPYEQYF	many	TRBV5-6	TRBJ2-7	15	-
TGTGCCAGTAGTTTGGCTAGTAACTATGGCTACACCTTC	CASSLASNYGYTF	many	TRBV19	TRBJ1-2	13	-